The 19 T cell receptor beta chains in this list originate from one sample, sequenced in a study of OX40 agonist ivuxolimab in advanced cancers. Sequencing was performed with immunoSEQ multiplex PCR; in TCRdb, only in-frame clones are kept and a portion is missing. The sample carries approximately 82,000 clones, approximately 82% recorded once. Sample: CD4+ or CD8+ T cells sorted from blood, taken in a trial of the OX40 agonist ivuxolimab. The source of these receptors is an adult with an advanced solid tumor such as melanoma, head and neck, liver or kidney cancer.

V is TRBV19 and J is TRBJ1-1; tentative D call: TRBD1 (5 bases). This CDR3 region has 14 residues. Germline assignment: CDR1 LNHDA and CDR2 SQIVND (reference sequence). V shed 5 bases and J shed 2 bases, with 12 bases lying between them. The CDR3 DNA reads as TGTGCCAGTAGTGCCTGGGGGGTAAACACTGAAGCTTTCTTT. It yields the protein CASSAWGVNTEAFF.

V usage is TRBV4-1 and J usage is TRBJ2-3; the match to TRBD2 covers 7 bases. V was pared by 0 bases and J by 7 bases, with 7 bases of the junction left unmatched. The CDR3 totals 15 residues. The germline V gene encodes CDR1 MGHRA and CDR2 YSYEKL. The CDR3 DNA reads as TGCGCCAGCAGCCAAGATTCGTGGGGGGGAAATACGCAGTATTTT. Protein: CASSQDSWGGNTQYF.

This sequence joins TRBV7-3 and TRBJ1-1; D perhaps matches TRBD1 (5 bases). Germline V gene lookup returns CDR1 SGHTA and CDR2 FQGTGA. This CDR3 is 15 amino acids long. Deletions cut 5 bases from V and 1 base from J, with 14 bases between. CDR3 loop: CASSPNGGQNTEAFF. In nucleotides, the CDR3 is TGTGCCAGCAGCCCGAATGGTGGACAGAACACTGAAGCTTTCTTT.

The V and J genes are TRBV6-5 and TRBJ1-2, with D possibly being TRBD1 (6 bases). V dropped 6 bases and J dropped 2 bases, with 10 bases sitting between them. Germline-derived CDR1 and CDR2 are MNHEY and SVGAGI. The CDR3 contains 13 residues. The CDR3 region is CASRYDRNYGYTF. The CDR3 nucleotides are TGTGCCAGCAGATACGACAGGAACTATGGCTACACCTTC.

The J gene is TRBJ2-7, the V gene TRBV16; D gene uncertain. CDR3 length: 16 amino acids. Trimming left V 4 bases short and J 2 bases short, with 18 bases between. Germline loops: CDR1 KGHSY, CDR2 FQNENV. The CDR3 here is CASSPTGLLGTYEQYF. CDR3 nucleotide sequence: TGTGCCAGCAGCCCTACGGGCCTCCTAGGTACCTACGAGCAGTACTTC.

The rearrangement uses TRBV30 and TRBJ2-2; TRBD1 is a possible D gene (5 bases). CDR3 length: 13 residues. Germline V gene lookup returns CDR1 GTSNPN and CDR2 SVGIG (reference sequence). The V end lost 0 bases, the J end lost 7 bases, and 9 bases lay between the germline ends. As DNA, the CDR3 is TGTGCCTGGAGTGTACAGGACCGCGGGGAGCTGTTTTTT. Translation gives CAWSVQDRGELFF. Filled out from reference TRBV30 and TRBJ2-2, the complete variable domain reads SQTIHQWPATLVQPVGSPLSLECTVEGTSNPNLYWYRQAAGRGLQLLFYSVGIGQISSEVPQNLSASRPQDRQFILSSKKLLLSDSGFYLCAWSVQDRGELFFGEGSRLTVL.

The rearrangement uses TRBV7-2 and TRBJ2-2; D not resolved. Germline V gene sequence: CDR1 SGHTA, CDR2 FQGNSA. This CDR3 contains 14 residues. The germline V and J ends were trimmed by 0 bases and 6 bases, with 8 bases remaining between them. In DNA form, the CDR3 reads TGTGCCAGCAGCTTAGCGCTTGTGTCCGGGGAGCTGTTTTTT. This translates into CASSLALVSGELFF.

The CDR3 is CASSTGSSPKNIQYF. The CDR3 DNA sequence: TGTGCCAGCAGTACAGGTTCTAGCCCCAAAAACATTCAGTACTTC. The genes are TRBV6-5 and TRBJ2-4; possibly TRBD1 or TRBD2 for D (5 bases each). CDR3 length: 15 amino acids. Germline CDR1 MNHEY, CDR2 SVGAGI. V was clipped by 5 bases and J by 2 bases, with 13 bases between them.

This clone appeared a few times. The chain has TRBV6-1 and TRBJ2-1, with no clear D. CDR3 length equals 14 residues. Germline V gene data show CDR1 as MNHNS and CDR2 as SASEGT. The V and J ends lost 5 bases and 6 bases respectively, with 14 bases between them. The CDR3 nucleotides read TGTGCCAGCAGTATTGGGGTGCGAAGCAATGAGCAGTTCTTC. Amino acid sequence: CASSIGVRSNEQFF.

The J gene is TRBJ1-1, the V gene TRBV15; D unclear. V was clipped by 0 bases and J by 0 bases, with 14 bases between them. The germline gives CDR1 LNHNV, CDR2 YYDKDF (reference sequence). The CDR3 length is 17 residues. CDR3 nucleotides: TGTGCCACCAGCAGAGATAGGGTCGGCAGCCTGAACACTGAAGCTTTCTTT. Amino acids: CATSRDRVGSLNTEAFF.

The chain is built from TRBV6-1 and TRBJ2-2; TRBD1 matches at 8 bases. Looked up from germline, CDR1 is MNHNS and CDR2 is SASEGT. J gave up 4 bases and V 3 bases, and 7 bases lay outside the gene matches. The CDR3 has 16 amino acids. The CDR3 reads CASSDGTGRATGELFF. For the CDR3, the DNA is TGTGCCAGCAGTGACGGGACAGGCCGAGCCACCGGGGAGCTGTTTTTT.

The chain has TRBV4-3 and TRBJ2-5; no reliable D call. This CDR3 is built from 15 residues. With 4 bases removed from V and 2 bases from J, the gap between germline ends came to 14 bases. The germline CDR1 and CDR2 sequences are LGHNA and YSLEER. The CDR3: CASSRQFSPQETQYF. The CDR3 DNA reads as TGCGCCAGCAGCCGCCAGTTTTCCCCGCAAGAGACCCAGTACTTC.

This sequence joins TRBV10-2 and TRBJ2-5; TRBD2 might be the D (5 bases). Trimming shortened V by 2 bases and J by 9 bases, and 16 bases separated the two germline ends. This CDR3 contains 14 residues. Germline CDR1 is WSHSY and CDR2 is SAAADI. As DNA, the CDR3 is TGCGCCAGCAGTGAGGGACCTCGAGGGTTGGCCCAGTACTTC. This codes for CASSEGPRGLAQYF.

This clone was detected once. This chain uses TRBV27 with TRBJ1-2; TRBD1 aligns across 10 bases. The CDR3 contains 13 residues. Germline V gives CDR1 MNHEY, CDR2 SMNVEV (reference sequence). J lost 4 bases, V lost 6 bases, and 2 bases had no gene match. The CDR3 nucleotides are TGTGCCAGCAGAGGACAGGGGGGCTATGGCTACACCTTC. It specifies CASRGQGGYGYTF.

This clone has just a few counts. The same CDR3 arises from other DNA sequences in this sample as well. This chain links TRBV7-9 with TRBJ1-1; D gene ambiguous. Trimming pared 2 bases from V and 0 bases from J, leaving 4 bases between. The CDR3 length is 13 residues. CDR1 is SEHNR, CDR2 FQNEAQ, per germline (reference sequence). The DNA for the CDR3 is TGTGCCAGCAGCTTAAGGCTGAACACTGAAGCTTTCTTT. Protein product: CASSLRLNTEAFF.

J is TRBJ2-7 and V is TRBV5-6; 7 nucleotides align to TRBD1. V shed 0 bases, J shed 0 bases, and the junction held 3 bases outside the gene matches. Germline V gene lookup returns CDR1 SGHDT and CDR2 YYEEEE. The CDR3 contains 15 residues. CDR3: CASSLGQGGSYEQYF. Written as DNA, the CDR3 is TGTGCCAGCAGCTTGGGACAGGGTGGCTCCTACGAGCAGTACTTC.

The gene calls are TRBV2 and TRBJ2-7; D is perhaps TRBD1 (6 bases). This CDR3 is built from 15 residues. Trimming stripped 4 bases from V and 0 bases from J, with 13 bases between. Germline V lookup: CDR1 SNHLY, CDR2 FYNNEI. CDR3 protein: CASSGRSGVSYEQYF. CDR3 nucleotides: TGTGCCAGCAGTGGGCGGTCAGGGGTCTCCTACGAGCAGTACTTC.

V usage is TRBV7-9 and J usage is TRBJ2-7; D not resolved. Looked up from germline, CDR1 is SEHNR and CDR2 is FQNEAQ (reference sequence). V was pared by 5 bases and J by 3 bases, with 8 bases between. CDR3 length: 12 residues. As DNA, the CDR3 is TGTGCCAGCAGCATACAAGTCTACGAGCAGTACTTC. Translated: CASSIQVYEQYF.

This chain joins TRBV10-1 and TRBJ2-7; D is ambiguous. The V end lost 5 bases, the J end lost 4 bases, and 3 bases lay between the germline ends. Germline CDR1 is WNHNN and CDR2 is SYGVQD (reference sequence). The CDR3 totals 10 residues. CDR3 sequence reads: CASSKYEQYF. Here the CDR3 DNA reads TGCGCCAGCAGTAAGTACGAGCAGTACTTC.